This is a list of T cell receptor beta chains from one sample in a study of blood T cell repertoires in COVID-19. The assay was immunoSEQ multiplex PCR, and TCRdb's table has in-frame clones only and misses some. The sample shows approximately 140,000 clones, around 83% of them seen only once. Sample: peripheral blood. The receptors derive from a middle-aged man with active or convalescent COVID-19. Each CDR3 is given with its conserved first and last residue. Each record gives: V gene, D gene, J gene, clone size, CDR3 protein, CDR3 DNA. A D gene is named only where the DNA matches it firmly. Expanded clones are given a class, and other clones once, few, many or no size at all.

TRBV6-1	TRBD1	TRBJ2-4	.	CASSEGARGKGMAKNIQYF	TGTGCCAGCAGTGAAGGGGCCAGGGGGAAGGGAATGGCCAAAAACATTCAGTACTTC
TRBV2	TRBD1	TRBJ1-2	.	CASPDRGQSGYTF	TGTGCCAGCCCCGACAGGGGGCAGAGTGGCTACACCTTC
TRBV6-4	.	TRBJ1-6	.	CASRKTVGLGDSPLHF	TGTGCCAGCAGAAAAACAGTGGGTCTTGGCGATTCACCCCTCCACTTT
TRBV6-1	TRBD1	TRBJ2-3	.	CASSERQGLDTQYF	TGTGCCAGCAGTGAACGACAGGGTTTAGATACGCAGTATTTT
TRBV19	TRBD1	TRBJ1-1	.	CASSAPDRGNRLNTEAFF	TGTGCCAGTAGTGCACCAGACAGGGGGAACAGGTTGAACACTGAAGCTTTCTTT
TRBV7-3	TRBD1	TRBJ1-2	.	CASSSTTGGYGYTF	TGTGCCAGCAGCTCGACGACAGGGGGGTATGGCTACACCTTC
TRBV7-2	TRBD2	TRBJ2-2	.	CASSARLAGGYIGTGELFF	TGTGCCAGCAGCGCCCGACTAGCGGGGGGGTATATCGGGACCGGGGAGCTGTTTTTT
TRBV7-2	TRBD1	TRBJ1-1	.	CASSLSTGDREAFF	TGTGCCAGCAGCCTATCCACAGGGGACAGAGAAGCTTTCTTT
TRBV11-2	.	TRBJ1-1	.	CASSLPGGTEAFF	TGTGCCAGCAGCTTACCGGGGGGCACTGAAGCTTTCTTT
TRBV6-1	TRBD1	TRBJ1-5	.	CASSEVGQGHQPQHF	TGTGCCAGCAGTGAAGTTGGACAGGGCCATCAGCCCCAGCATTTT
TRBV12-5	.	TRBJ2-2	.	CASGLVRGYSYDTGELFF	TGTGCTAGTGGTTTGGTAAGAGGGTATAGCTATGACACCGGGGAGCTGTTTTTT
TRBV6-5	.	TRBJ1-3	.	CASSLGTTGNTIYF	TGTGCCAGCAGTTTAGGGACAACCGGAAACACCATATATTTT
TRBV14	.	TRBJ1-2	.	CASSGAGNYGYTF	TGTGCCAGCAGCGGCGCGGGGAACTATGGCTACACCTTC
TRBV3-1/TRBV3-2	.	TRBJ2-7	.	CASSRSYEQYF	TGTGCCAGCAGCCGGAGCTACGAGCAGTACTTC
TRBV3-1/TRBV3-2	TRBD1	TRBJ1-6	.	CASSTTGSNSPLHF	TGTGCCAGCAGCACGACAGGGAGCAATTCACCCCTCCACTTT
TRBV2	.	TRBJ1-5	.	CASSEGSTGRNQPQHF	TGTGCCAGCAGTGAAGGTTCTACAGGGCGCAATCAGCCCCAGCATTTT
TRBV5-6	.	TRBJ1-2	.	CASSPGGQRGYTF	TGTGCCAGCAGTCCGGGAGGGCAAAGGGGCTACACCTTC
TRBV7-2	.	TRBJ1-2	.	CASSPPWAHGYTF	TGTGCCAGCAGCCCCCCATGGGCGCATGGCTACACCTTC
TRBV5-1	TRBD2	TRBJ2-1	.	CASSLSWASGGNEQFF	TGCGCCAGCAGCTTGAGTTGGGCTAGCGGGGGCAATGAGCAGTTCTTC
TRBV11-3	.	TRBJ2-5	.	CASSSLQGPLYF	TGTGCCAGCAGCTCCTTACAGGGACCGTTGTACTTC
TRBV18	TRBD2	TRBJ2-7	.	CASSRGTSGYEQYF	TGTGCCAGCTCACGCGGGACTAGCGGTTACGAGCAGTACTTC
TRBV6-1	.	TRBJ2-7	.	CASSETPGSLREQYF	TGTGCCAGCAGTGAGACCCCCGGGAGCCTTAGGGAGCAGTACTTC
TRBV10-3	TRBD1	TRBJ1-5	few	CAISDGDRGNQPQHF	TGTGCCATCAGTGACGGGGACAGAGGTAATCAGCCCCAGCATTTT
TRBV18	TRBD1	TRBJ1-2	.	CASSPPTGEYGYTF	TGTGCCAGCTCACCACCGACAGGGGAATATGGCTACACCTTC
TRBV6-5	.	TRBJ1-1	.	CASSYEVGQLNTEAFF	TGTGCCAGCAGTTATGAGGTTGGACAGCTCAACACTGAAGCTTTCTTT
TRBV7-2	TRBD1	TRBJ1-4	once	CASSGQGRNEKLFF	TGTGCCAGCAGCGGACAGGGGCGTAATGAAAAACTGTTTTTT
TRBV9	.	TRBJ1-2	.	CASSPQEGYGYTF	TGTGCCAGCAGCCCCCAGGAGGGGTATGGCTACACCTTC
TRBV3-1/TRBV3-2	.	TRBJ2-7	.	CASSQAREQYF	TGTGCCAGCAGCCAAGCTCGCGAGCAGTACTTC
TRBV6-5	.	TRBJ2-7	.	CASRDSSYEQYF	TGTGCCAGCAGGGACTCCTCCTACGAGCAGTACTTC
TRBV5-1	.	TRBJ1-1	.	CASSAAPAGTNTEAFF	TGCGCCAGCAGCGCCGCTCCGGCAGGAACTAACACTGAAGCTTTCTTT
TRBV3-1/TRBV3-2	.	TRBJ1-1	.	CASSQGTRSFF	TGTGCCAGCAGCCAGGGGACACGTTCTTTCTTT
TRBV5-1	.	TRBJ1-2	.	CASSPGVALYGYTF	TGCGCCAGCAGCCCGGGTGTCGCTTTGTATGGCTACACCTTC
TRBV6-6	TRBD2	TRBJ2-3	.	CASSYTSGYTDTQYF	TGTGCCAGCAGTTATACTAGCGGATATACAGATACGCAGTATTTT
TRBV3-1/TRBV3-2	TRBD1	TRBJ2-5	few	CASSHSGTARRETQYF	TGTGCCAGCAGCCACTCCGGGACAGCGCGGAGAGAGACCCAGTACTTC
TRBV12-3/TRBV12-4	.	TRBJ1-2	.	CASSFRGGYTF	TGTGCCAGCAGTTTCAGGGGTGGCTACACCTTC
TRBV9	TRBD1	TRBJ1-1	few	CASSVNDRGYEAFF	TGTGCCAGCAGCGTAAATGACAGGGGCTATGAAGCTTTCTTT
TRBV5-5	TRBD1	TRBJ1-1	.	CASSSELTGMNTEAFF	TGTGCCAGCAGCTCGGAATTGACAGGGATGAACACTGAAGCTTTCTTT
TRBV7-9	TRBD1	TRBJ1-4	.	CASSYRTGGLANEKLFF	TGTGCCAGCAGCTACCGGACAGGGGGCTTAGCTAATGAAAAACTGTTTTTT
TRBV19	TRBD1	TRBJ1-1	.	CASSSGQLNTEAFF	TGTGCCAGTAGTTCGGGACAGTTGAACACTGAAGCTTTCTTT
TRBV9	TRBD1	TRBJ1-4	.	CASSEGQGGIEKLFF	TGTGCCAGCAGCGAGGGACAGGGAGGTATAGAAAAACTGTTTTTT
TRBV7-2	TRBD2	TRBJ2-2	.	CASSSLAGTNTGELFF	TGTGCCAGCAGCTCTCTAGCGGGGACGAACACCGGGGAGCTGTTTTTT
TRBV28	TRBD1	TRBJ2-4	.	CASRGQGIAKNIQYF	TGTGCCAGCAGGGGACAGGGTATCGCCAAAAACATTCAGTACTTC
TRBV5-1	.	TRBJ1-4	.	CASRLGWEDEKLFF	TGCGCCAGCAGATTGGGGTGGGAGGATGAAAAACTGTTTTTT
TRBV7-8	.	TRBJ1-5	.	CASTKMGGGGQPQHF	TGTGCCAGCACCAAAATGGGGGGGGGCGGTCAGCCCCAGCATTTT
TRBV10-3	.	TRBJ2-2	.	CAISESTVNTGELFF	TGTGCCATCAGTGAGAGTACAGTTAACACCGGGGAGCTGTTTTTT
TRBV5-1	.	TRBJ1-1	.	CASSLAGNTEAFF	TGCGCCAGCAGCTTGGCAGGGAACACTGAAGCTTTCTTT
TRBV6-5	.	TRBJ2-7	.	CASRRQWSNYEQYF	TGTGCCAGCAGGCGACAGTGGTCTAACTACGAGCAGTACTTC
TRBV6-5	.	TRBJ1-2	.	CATRVGARGYTF	TGTGCCACCAGGGTGGGGGCAAGGGGCTACACCTTC
TRBV6-5	.	TRBJ1-4	.	CASSRQDSNEKLFF	TGTGCCAGCAGTCGACAGGACAGTAATGAAAAACTGTTTTTT
TRBV27	TRBD2	TRBJ2-1	few	CASSLLGAGGYNEQFF	TGTGCCAGCAGCCTCCTGGGAGCGGGGGGGTACAATGAGCAGTTCTTC
TRBV21-1	.	TRBJ1-3	.	CASSKRVSGNTIYF	TGTGCCAGCAGCAAACGGGTCTCTGGAAACACCATATATTTT
TRBV6-5	.	TRBJ2-7	.	CASTTPGGGYEQYF	TGTGCCAGCACGACCCCGGGGGGCGGCTACGAGCAGTACTTC
TRBV9	TRBD1	TRBJ1-6	.	CASSETGLGSPLHF	TGTGCCAGCAGCGAGACAGGGTTGGGTTCACCCCTCCACTTT